A selection of T cell receptor beta chains follows, all from one sample in a study of blood T cell repertoires in COVID-19. The table came from immunoSEQ multiplex PCR; TCRdb's copy has only in-frame clones and leaves some out. The sample has under 75,000 clones; approximately 79% are singletons. Material: peripheral blood. All receptors derive from a woman between 65 and 79 years old with acute or convalescent COVID-19. Both conserved end residues are part of each CDR3. D genes are given only for firm matches. Size is omitted from some rows. Given values are once, few, many or a class for expanded clones.

size: NA; V: TRBV29-1; D: TRBD1; J: TRBJ1-2; DNA: TGCAGCGTTGACAAACGGGGAACAGGGGACAACTATGGCTACACCTTC; CDR3: CSVDKRGTGDNYGYTF
size: NA; V: TRBV7-6; D: NA; J: TRBJ1-2; DNA: TGTGCCAGCAGCTTAGCACCCGGACAGCTTTATGGCTACACCTTC; CDR3: CASSLAPGQLYGYTF
size: NA; V: TRBV12-5; D: TRBD1; J: TRBJ2-2; DNA: TGTGCTAGTGGTTCAGGACAGGGGGCGGCTAACACCGGGGAGCTGTTTTTT; CDR3: CASGSGQGAANTGELFF
size: NA; V: TRBV5-4; D: TRBD1; J: TRBJ1-4; DNA: TGTGCCAGCAGCTTGGAGGACAGGGAGAAACTGTTTTTT; CDR3: CASSLEDREKLFF
size: NA; V: TRBV28; D: TRBD1; J: TRBJ1-5; DNA: TGTGCCAGCAGCCTCAGGGGGCTAGGCCAGCCCCAGCATTTT; CDR3: CASSLRGLGQPQHF
size: NA; V: TRBV10-3; D: NA; J: TRBJ1-4; DNA: TGTGCCATCAAGGGATCCGGGGCTAATGAAAAACTGTTTTTT; CDR3: CAIKGSGANEKLFF
size: NA; V: TRBV7-8; D: TRBD2; J: TRBJ2-7; DNA: TGTGCCAGCAGCAAGGGACTAGCGGGGGCCTACGAGCAGTACTTC; CDR3: CASSKGLAGAYEQYF
size: NA; V: TRBV19; D: NA; J: TRBJ2-4; DNA: TGTGCCAGTAGTAACGGGGTGAGGAACATTCAGTACTTC; CDR3: CASSNGVRNIQYF
size: NA; V: TRBV7-2; D: TRBD1; J: TRBJ2-7; DNA: TGTGCCAGCAGTTCCGACAGGGGAGGAAGCTACGAGCAGTACTTC; CDR3: CASSSDRGGSYEQYF
size: NA; V: TRBV10-3; D: NA; J: TRBJ1-2; DNA: TGTGCCATGGCCGGAGAGGCAAATACCTATGGCTACACCTTC; CDR3: CAMAGEANTYGYTF
size: NA; V: TRBV30; D: TRBD1; J: TRBJ1-5; DNA: TGTGCCTGGGACAGGGGGCCTAGACAGCCCCAGCATTTT; CDR3: CAWDRGPRQPQHF
size: NA; V: TRBV7-5; D: NA; J: TRBJ1-2; DNA: TGTGTCAGAAGCGCGCGCCAGGGACAGGGGGCGCGGAGGGGTGGCTACACCTTC; CDR3: CVRSARQGQGARRGGYTF
size: once; V: TRBV7-9; D: TRBD2; J: TRBJ2-1; DNA: TGTGCCAGCAGCCGCATCGCGGGGGGGCCCTACAATGAGCAGTTCTTC; CDR3: CASSRIAGGPYNEQFF
size: few; V: TRBV18; D: NA; J: TRBJ1-6; DNA: TGTGCCAGCTCACCACGGAAAGGGGCCCTCCACTTT; CDR3: CASSPRKGALHF
size: NA; V: TRBV5-4; D: TRBD1; J: TRBJ2-1; DNA: TGTGCCAGCAGCACCATGGGACAGGGCCGGGGGATTGGGCAGTTCTTC; CDR3: CASSTMGQGRGIGQFF
size: NA; V: TRBV7-3; D: TRBD1; J: TRBJ1-2; DNA: TGTGCCAGCAGCCAAGGGACAGGGTTTGGCTACACCTTC; CDR3: CASSQGTGFGYTF
size: NA; V: TRBV2; D: NA; J: TRBJ2-5; DNA: TGTGCCAGCGTGAGTTTAGAGACCCAGTACTTC; CDR3: CASVSLETQYF
size: few; V: TRBV5-1; D: NA; J: TRBJ2-2; DNA: TGCGCCAGCAGCTTGCAGCGCCCAAACACCGGGGAGCTGTTTTTT; CDR3: CASSLQRPNTGELFF
size: NA; V: TRBV9; D: NA; J: TRBJ2-1; DNA: TGTGCCAGCAGCCTCCTCGCCGGGGTAAACAATGAGCAGTTCTTC; CDR3: CASSLLAGVNNEQFF
size: NA; V: TRBV5-8; D: NA; J: TRBJ2-2; DNA: TGTGCCAGCAGCCGGGACACGAACACCGGGGAGCTGTTTTTT; CDR3: CASSRDTNTGELFF
size: once; V: TRBV5-1; D: TRBD1; J: TRBJ2-5; DNA: TGCGCCAGCAGCTTGGGACAGGGAGCAGAGACCCAGTACTTC; CDR3: CASSLGQGAETQYF
size: NA; V: TRBV25-1; D: NA; J: TRBJ2-4; DNA: TGTGCCAGCAGTGTAGCAAACATTCAGTACTTC; CDR3: CASSVANIQYF
size: NA; V: TRBV19; D: TRBD2; J: TRBJ2-6; DNA: TGTGCCAGTAGTATACTGCGGGGGAGCTCTGGGGCCAACGTCCTGACTTTC; CDR3: CASSILRGSSGANVLTF
size: few; V: TRBV5-1; D: NA; J: TRBJ1-1; DNA: TGCGCCAGCAGCTACGGACAGAACACTGAAGCTTTCTTT; CDR3: CASSYGQNTEAFF
size: NA; V: TRBV2; D: NA; J: TRBJ1-1; DNA: TGTGCCAGCAGCGCGGGTCCACAAGTGAGTGAAGCTTTCTTT; CDR3: CASSAGPQVSEAFF
size: NA; V: TRBV29-1; D: NA; J: TRBJ2-5; DNA: TGCAGCGTTGAGAACCTCAGGGAAAAGACCCAGTACTTC; CDR3: CSVENLREKTQYF
size: NA; V: TRBV2; D: NA; J: TRBJ1-1; DNA: TGTGCCAGCAGTGACCCCCGGTACAGGAGGGACACTGAAGCTTTCTTT; CDR3: CASSDPRYRRDTEAFF
size: NA; V: TRBV7-8; D: NA; J: TRBJ1-5; DNA: TGTGCCAGCAGCTTATCTATACAGGGAACTCCAAAGAATCGCAATCAGCCCCAGCATTTT; CDR3: CASSLSIQGTPKNRNQPQHF
size: NA; V: TRBV19; D: TRBD1; J: TRBJ2-1; DNA: TGTGCCAGTACGGGACAGGGAGGCAATGAGCAGTTCTTC; CDR3: CASTGQGGNEQFF
size: NA; V: TRBV5-1; D: TRBD2; J: TRBJ2-7; DNA: TGCGCCAGCAGCCAGTTATCGGGGGGGCTATACGAGCAGTACTTC; CDR3: CASSQLSGGLYEQYF
size: NA; V: TRBV7-3; D: TRBD1; J: TRBJ2-7; DNA: TGTGCCAGCAGCTTTCCAGGGGGCAGACCCGAGCAGTACTTC; CDR3: CASSFPGGRPEQYF
size: NA; V: TRBV7-2; D: TRBD2; J: TRBJ2-3; DNA: TGTGCCAGCAGACCTAGCGGGGTGAGCACAGATACGCAGTATTTT; CDR3: CASRPSGVSTDTQYF